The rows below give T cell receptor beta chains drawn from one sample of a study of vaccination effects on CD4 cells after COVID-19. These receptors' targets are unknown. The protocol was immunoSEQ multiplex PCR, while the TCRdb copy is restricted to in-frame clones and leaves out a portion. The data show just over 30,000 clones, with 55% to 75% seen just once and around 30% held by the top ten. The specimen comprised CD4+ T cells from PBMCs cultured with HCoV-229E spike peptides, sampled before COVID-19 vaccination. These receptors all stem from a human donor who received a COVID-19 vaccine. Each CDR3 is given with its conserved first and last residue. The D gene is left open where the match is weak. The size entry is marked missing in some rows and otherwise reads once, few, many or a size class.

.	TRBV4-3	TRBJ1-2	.	TGCGCCAGCAGCCAAGGCCTCGGGGCCTCTAACTATGGCTACACCTTC	CASSQGLGASNYGYTF
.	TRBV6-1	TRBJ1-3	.	TGTGCCAGCAGTGCCCCTCCCGGATGGGCTGGAAACACCATATATTTT	CASSAPPGWAGNTIYF
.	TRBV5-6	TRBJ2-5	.	TGTGCCACCTCTTTCGCCCAAGAGACCCAGTACTTC	CATSFAQETQYF
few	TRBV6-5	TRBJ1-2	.	TGTGCCAGCAGCCTTTACAGGGAAGCTAACTATGGCTACACCTTC	CASSLYREANYGYTF
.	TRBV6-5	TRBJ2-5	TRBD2	TGTGCCAGCAGGCGACTAGCGGGAGGGCCAGAGACCCAGTACTTC	CASRRLAGGPETQYF
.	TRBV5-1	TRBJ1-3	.	TGCGCCAGCAGCTTGGGATCGGGGCGCGGAAACACCATATATTTT	CASSLGSGRGNTIYF
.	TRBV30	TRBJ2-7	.	TGTGCCTGGAGTGTACCGTGGTCCCGCTACGAGCAGTACTTC	CAWSVPWSRYEQYF
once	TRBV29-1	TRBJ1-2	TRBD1	TGCAGCGTTGCCGGGACAGGCTATGGCTACACCTTC	CSVAGTGYGYTF
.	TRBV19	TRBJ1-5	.	TGTGCCAGTAGTATAGGGGCTCGGCCCCAGCATTTT	CASSIGARPQHF
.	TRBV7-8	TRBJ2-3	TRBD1	TGTGCCAGCAGCTTATTCGACAGGGATACAGATACGCAGTATTTT	CASSLFDRDTDTQYF
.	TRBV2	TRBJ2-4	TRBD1	TGTGCCAGCAGGTCGCCGGGGACAGCTCTCGACATTCAGTACTTC	CASRSPGTALDIQYF
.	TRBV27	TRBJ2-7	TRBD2	TGTGCCAGCAGTCTTCGGGAGGCGGGCTACGAGCAGTACTTC	CASSLREAGYEQYF
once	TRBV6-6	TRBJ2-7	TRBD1	TGTGCCAGCAGTCGATCCGGGACAGGGCCCGAGCAGTACTTC	CASSRSGTGPEQYF
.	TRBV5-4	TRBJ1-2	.	TGTGCCAGCAGCTTGGACGGGACCAACTATGGCTACACCTTC	CASSLDGTNYGYTF
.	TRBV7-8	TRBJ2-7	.	TGTGCCAGCAGCTTCGGGGGAGGCCAGACCTACGAGCAGTACTTC	CASSFGGGQTYEQYF
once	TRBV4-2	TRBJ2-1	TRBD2	TGTGCCAGCAGCCAAGTATTAGCGGGGGACAATGAGCAGTTCTTC	CASSQVLAGDNEQFF
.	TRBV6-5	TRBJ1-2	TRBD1	TGTGCCAGCAGTTCCCCCGGGACAGGGAGCAGGAATGGCTACACCTTC	CASSSPGTGSRNGYTF
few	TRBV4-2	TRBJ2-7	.	TGTGCCAGCAGTCTCGACTCGGCAAGCGAGCAGTACTTC	CASSLDSASEQYF
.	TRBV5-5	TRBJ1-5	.	TGTGCCAGCAGCTTGGACCGCTTTGGGGGTCAGCCCCAGCATTTT	CASSLDRFGGQPQHF
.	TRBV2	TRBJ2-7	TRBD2	TGTGCCAGCAGTGAGCGGACTAGCGGTTACGAGCAGTACTTC	CASSERTSGYEQYF
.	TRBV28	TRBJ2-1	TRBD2	TGTGCCAGCAACATAGCGGGAGGGCCGTTCAATGAGCAGTTCTTC	CASNIAGGPFNEQFF
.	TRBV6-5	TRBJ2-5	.	TGTGCCAGCAGTTACGGGGGGATAGAGACCCAGTACTTC	CASSYGGIETQYF
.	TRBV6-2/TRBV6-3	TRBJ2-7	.	TGTGCCAGCAGTTGGAACCGGCCCTACGAGCAGTACTTC	CASSWNRPYEQYF
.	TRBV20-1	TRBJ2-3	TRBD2	TGCAGTGCTAGTCCTTTACTAGCGGGGGGTCTAGATACGCAGTATTTT	CSASPLLAGGLDTQYF
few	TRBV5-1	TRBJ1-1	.	TGCGCCAGCAGCTTAAGGGGGGCCCCGAACACTGAAGCTTTCTTT	CASSLRGAPNTEAFF
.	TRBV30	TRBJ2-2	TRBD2	TGTGCCTGGTCCTTCGGGGGGGTTACCGGGGAGCTGTTTTTT	CAWSFGGVTGELFF
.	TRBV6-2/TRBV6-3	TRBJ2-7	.	TGTGCCAGCAGACCTCTGACAGGAATCTACGAGCAGTACTTC	CASRPLTGIYEQYF